The count of the clone carrying this T cell receptor beta chain is one. The antigen is not known. TCRdb keeps only in-frame clones here, not all; method: immunoSEQ multiplex PCR. This sample has around 86,000 clones; approximately 88% occur once, and the top ten carry approximately 2.6%. The data originate from a study of OX40 agonist ivuxolimab in advanced cancers. Looking at the study overall: Enrolled patients in dose escalation had cancers that were hepatocellular carcinoma, melanoma, renal cell or head and neck cancer. Findings and caveats of the study: At 0.1 to 3.0 mg/kg and by week 6, CD4+ and CD8+ T cells in the blood had expanded clonally. Average numbers of expanded clones were greater in CD8+ T cells than in CD4+.

This sequence originates from an adult with an advanced solid tumor such as melanoma, head and neck, liver or kidney cancer. Sequences were derived from CD4+ or CD8+ T cells sorted from blood, sampled in a trial of the OX40 agonist ivuxolimab.

CDR3 sequence: CASSLGQGDGYTF. CDR3 nucleotide sequence: TGCGCCAGCAGCTTGGGGCAGGGTGATGGCTACACCTTC. The chain links TRBV5-1 to TRBJ1-2; a possible D gene is TRBD1 (5 bases). This CDR3 has 13 amino acids. The germline V and J ends were trimmed by 0 bases and 6 bases, with 9 bases remaining between them. CDR1 and CDR2 (germline): SGHRS, YFSETQ.